This TCR beta chain was obtained from a study of T cells after yellow fever vaccination. Broader study findings: The secondary T-cell response peaked on day 5, not day 15, but was weaker.

TCRdb ran MiXCR on the 5' RACE reads and lists one entry per CDR3 protein. The sample consists of approximately 580,000 distinct CDR3 sequences, roughly a sixth of them appearing once. For this clonotype: Its specificity is not known. At one end the junction does not follow the germline gene, possibly because of a read error.

This receptor was identified in a man between 18 and 35 years old who received the YFV17D yellow fever vaccine. This specimen was PBMCs, taken 4 to 6 days after the first yellow fever vaccination.

The CDR3 sequence is CIGTGAGNEQFF. Written as DNA, the CDR3 is TGTATAGGGACAGGGGCGGGCAATGAGCAGTTCTTC. The gene calls are TRBV29-1 and TRBJ2-1; TRBD1 agrees at 10 bases. Germline lookup yields CDR1 SQVTM and CDR2 ANQGSEA. CDR3 length: 12 residues.